One sample yielded the 18 T cell receptor beta chains listed below, sequenced in a study of prognosis after radiotherapy for stage I lung cancer. Multiplex PCR, run in two rounds, amplified TCR beta CDR3 from genomic DNA. Primers targeting each individual TRBV and TRBJ gene were applied in first-round PCR. TCRdb re-derived calls from the multiplex PCR reads in MiXCR, one entry per CDR3 protein. The sample lists more than 30,000 distinct CDR3 sequences, roughly 40% occurring once. The sample here was PBMCs, taken before or after stereotactic body radiation therapy (not recorded which). All receptors derive from a donor aged 50 or older with non-small cell lung cancer.

There are many counts of this clonotype. The CDR3 coding sequence is TGTGCCAGCAGTTTAGTGGGAGGGTTGAATGAGCAGTTCTTC. It yields the protein CASSLVGGLNEQFF. V and J are TRBV12-3 or TRBV12-4 and TRBJ2-1, with 7 bases aligning to TRBD2. The J segment lost 7 bases and the V segment lost 1 base, leaving 4 bases of the junction unmatched. CDR3 size: 14 residues.

The table lists this clonotype with many counts. Compared with germline, one end of the junction differs, possibly owing to a read error. The chain employs TRBV6-1 and TRBJ1-5; no definite D call. This CDR3 has 16 amino acids. CDR1 is MNHNS, CDR2 SASEGT, per germline. The CDR3 bases are TGTGCCTGCAGTCCCCGACACGACCTACCTTATCAGCCCCAGCATTTT. It codes for CACSPRHDLPYQPQHF.

In its sample, this clonotype was seen many times. At one end the junction does not follow the germline gene, possibly because of a read error. The chain employs TRBV7-7 and TRBJ2-5; 8 bases match TRBD1. This CDR3 region has 14 residues. Germline V gene data show CDR1 as SSHAT and CDR2 as FNYEAQ (reference sequence). CDR3 coding DNA: TGTGCTAGCAGCGCAACAGGGGGCCAAGAGACCCAGTACTTC. It encodes CASSATGGQETQYF. The whole variable domain, filled in from reference TRBV7-7 and TRBJ2-5, reads GAGVSQSPRYKVTKRGQDVTLRCDPISSHATLYWYQQALGQGPEFLTYFNYEAQPDKSGLPSDRFSAERPEGSISTLTIQRTEQRDSAMYRCASSATGGQETQYFGPGTRLLVL.

The rearrangement uses TRBV5-6 and TRBJ1-5; D remains ambiguous. The CDR3 runs to 14 residues. Deletions cut 0 bases from V and 0 bases from J, with 4 bases between. Per the germline V gene, CDR1 is SGHDT and CDR2 is YYEEEE. This chain's CDR3 is CASSLGSSNQPQHF. DNA of the CDR3: TGTGCCAGCAGCTTGGGGTCTAGCAATCAGCCCCAGCATTTT.

This clonotype was found many times. The chain carries TRBV3-1 and TRBJ1-6, with D tentatively TRBD1 (6 bases). CDR1 and CDR2 from the germline V gene are LGHDT and YNNKEL (reference sequence). CDR3 length equals 16 residues. V lost 0 bases and J 9 bases, leaving 15 bases between the germline ends. The CDR3 bases are TGTGCCAGCAGCCAAGATGGTGGTACAGGGCTTTCACCCCTCCACTTT. Amino acids: CASSQDGGTGLSPLHF. The variable domain in full, completed from reference TRBV3-1 and TRBJ1-6, reads DTAVSQTPKYLVTQMGNDKSIKCEQNLGHDTMYWYKQDSKKFLKIMFSYNNKELIINETVPNRFSPKSPDKAHLNLHINSLELGDSAVYFCASSQDGGTGLSPLHFGNGTRLTVT.

The genes are TRBV5-1 and TRBJ2-3; no definite D call. The germline CDR1 and CDR2 sequences are SGHRS and YFSETQ. V lost 4 bases, J lost 2 bases, and 17 bases lay in between. The length of the CDR3 is 16 residues. CDR3 in DNA: TGCGCCAGCAGCCCCCCTTGGGCGGCTATCACAGATACGCAGTATTTT. As protein: CASSPPWAAITDTQYF.

The sample holds a few counts of this clonotype. One end of the junction is discordant with germline, which a read error may explain. The chain is built from TRBV18 and TRBJ1-1, with D uncertain. Germline loops: CDR1 KGHSH, CDR2 LQKENI. The CDR3 contains 17 residues. The CDR3 reads CAGSPAGLILGPAEAFF. The CDR3, as DNA: TGTGCCGGCTCACCCGCAGGCTTGATCCTCGGGCCAGCCGAAGCTTTCTTT.

In the case of this clonotype: Its ends do not fully match the called genes, so a read error is possible. The chain uses TRBV6-1 and TRBJ1-2; possibly TRBD1 for D (5 bases). The germline gives CDR1 MNHNS, CDR2 SASEGT. The CDR3 spans 15 residues. The DNA of the CDR3 is TGTGCCAGCAGAGGGGAGGGGTGTCCTAACTATTGCTACACCTTC. Amino acids: CASRGEGCPNYCYTF.

This clonotype was observed many times. This may arise from a read error, as a much more abundant clone is one base away. The gene calls are TRBV6-1 and TRBJ2-7; D gene ambiguous. Germline V gene data show CDR1 as MNHNS and CDR2 as SASEGT. The CDR3 contains 12 residues. CDR3 region: CASSESGYERYF. The CDR3 nucleotides are TGTGCCAGCAGTGAATCCGGCTACGAGCGGTACTTC.

Note on this clonotype: This sequence may be a read error, since a much larger clone differs from it by one base. The chain employs TRBV10-2 and TRBJ2-1; TRBD2 matches at 12 bases. The junction had 9 bases not matched to a gene; V was cut back by 8 bases and J by 7 bases. Germline V gives CDR1 WSHSY, CDR2 SAAADI. The CDR3 sequence is 15 residues long. DNA of the CDR3: TGCGCCAGCGGCCCAACTAGCGGGAGGCTGAATGAGCAGTTCTTC. Protein product: CASGPTSGRLNEQFF.

By share, this clonotype ranks as medium-sized. The chain carries TRBV12-5 and TRBJ1-2, with D unresolved. The CDR3 consists of 14 residues. Germline V lookup: CDR1 LGHNT, CDR2 FRNRAP. V lost 3 bases, J lost 8 bases, and 16 bases lay in between. This chain's CDR3 is CASGFGGPSGGYTF. CDR3 in DNA: TGTGCTAGTGGTTTCGGAGGACCGTCTGGGGGCTACACCTTC. The full variable domain, in which reference TRBV12-5 and TRBJ1-2 provide the parts outside the CDR3, is DARVTQTPRHKVTEMGQEVTMRCQPILGHNTVFWYRQTMMQGLELLAYFRNRAPLDDSGMPKDRFSAEMPDATLATLKIQPSEPRDSAVYFCASGFGGPSGGYTFGSGTRLTVV.

This clonotype was counted at least ten times. The genes are TRBV5-4 and TRBJ2-1; D might be TRBD1 or TRBD2, each matching 5 bases. V gave up 1 base and J gave up 9 bases, with 8 bases separating them. This CDR3 is 12 amino acids long. Germline V gene data show CDR1 as SGHNT and CDR2 as YYREEE (reference sequence). CDR3 amino acids: CASSLLGVEQFF. CDR3 in DNA: TGTGCCAGCAGCTTGTTGGGGGTTGAGCAGTTCTTC.

The chain combines TRBV7-3 with TRBJ1-6; 7 nucleotides line up with TRBD1. The CDR3 loop spans 15 amino acids. The germline V gene has CDR1 SGHTA and CDR2 FQGTGA. V lost 9 bases to trimming and J lost 10 bases; unmatched junction nucleotides: 15. CDR3 in DNA: TGTGCCAGAAGCGTAACAGGGGAAACCTCATCACCCCTCCACTTT. It encodes CARSVTGETSSPLHF.

The rearrangement links TRBV28 to TRBJ2-7; D call uncertain. Per the germline V gene, CDR1 is MDHEN and CDR2 is SYDVKM. Between the trimmed V and J ends, which lost 3 bases and 3 bases, there was a span of 9 bases. The CDR3 consists of 13 residues. The CDR3 loop is CASSFPGHYEQYF. As DNA, the CDR3 is TGTGCCAGCAGTTTCCCGGGCCACTACGAGCAGTACTTC.

This chain links TRBV20-1 with TRBJ2-7; D is unresolved. V was cut by 0 bases and J by 1 base, with 10 bases left in between. Germline CDR1 is DFQATT and CDR2 is SNEGSKA (reference sequence). This CDR3 is 14 amino acids long. CDR3: CSARDRIGSYEQYF. CDR3 DNA sequence: TGCAGTGCTAGAGATCGAATTGGGTCCTACGAGCAGTACTTC.

There are many counts of this clonotype. The rearrangement uses TRBV7-6 and TRBJ2-7; 7 bases are a match to TRBD2. The V segment lost 1 base and the J segment 7 bases; nucleotides outside the gene matches: 13. Germline CDR1 is SGHVS and CDR2 is FNYEAQ. The CDR3 runs to 16 residues. The CDR3 DNA is TGTGCCAGCAGCTTAGTAGCGGGCGCTAGCTCCTCGGAGCAGTACTTC. Encoded protein: CASSLVAGASSSEQYF.

This chain links TRBV2 with TRBJ2-1; D is unresolved. This CDR3 is 15 amino acids long. Germline CDR1 and CDR2: SNHLY and FYNNEI. V lost 6 bases and J lost 0, with 12 bases in between. The CDR3 loop reads CASSAKRSSYNEQFF. The CDR3 DNA follows: TGTGCCAGCAGCGCCAAAAGAAGCTCCTACAATGAGCAGTTCTTC.

About this clonotype: This clone may be a read error of a much larger clone one base away. V and J are TRBV29-1 and TRBJ1-1; maybe TRBD1 (6 bases). CDR1 and CDR2 from the germline V gene are SQVTM and ANQGSEA. The CDR3 contains 16 residues. Trimming left V 1 base short and J 1 base short, with 16 bases between. The CDR3 region has the DNA TGCAGCGTTGAAGCTCTACAGGGTTGGGGGAACACTGAAGCTTTCTTT. It yields the protein CSVEALQGWGNTEAFF.